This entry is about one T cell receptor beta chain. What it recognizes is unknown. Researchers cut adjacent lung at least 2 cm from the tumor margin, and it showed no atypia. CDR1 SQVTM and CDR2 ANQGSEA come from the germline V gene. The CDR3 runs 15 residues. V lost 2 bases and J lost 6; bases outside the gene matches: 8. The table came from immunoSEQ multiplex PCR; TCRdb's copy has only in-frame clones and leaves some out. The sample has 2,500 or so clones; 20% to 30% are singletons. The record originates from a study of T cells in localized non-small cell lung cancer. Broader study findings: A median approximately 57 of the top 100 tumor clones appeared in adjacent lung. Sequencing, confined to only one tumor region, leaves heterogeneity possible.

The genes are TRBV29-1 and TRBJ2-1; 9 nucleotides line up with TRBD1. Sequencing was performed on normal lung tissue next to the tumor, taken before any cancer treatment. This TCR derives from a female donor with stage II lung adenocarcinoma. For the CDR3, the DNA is TGCAGCGTTGAATTCGGGACAGGGCCCCTCAATGAGCAGTTCTTC. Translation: CSVEFGTGPLNEQFF.